The TCR beta chain under discussion was sequenced for a study of T cells in tuberculosis. Study background: The T cells targeted glucose monomycolate, a mycobacterial lipid, via CD1B. In South Africa, adults with active tuberculosis were compared with IGRA-negative and latently infected IGRA-positive adolescents.

The CDR3 contains 14 residues. The V segment lost 1 base and the J segment 6 bases; nucleotides outside the gene matches: 6. The germline V gene has CDR1 MGHDK and CDR2 SYGVNS. Indicated time point: new active TB diagnosis, blood taken before or within 7 days of starting treatment. The data were produced by immunoSEQ multiplex PCR, yet TCRdb's version contains in-frame clones alone and is incomplete. The table has under 40,000 clones, roughly 86% seen once. This clone was detected only a few times. Here the sequenced sample was PBMCs, taken at tuberculosis diagnosis. The gene calls are TRBV25-1 and TRBJ2-7, with 7 bases fitting TRBD1. This TCR came from an adult with tuberculosis. The DNA of the CDR3 is TGTGCCAGCAGTGAATTCAAGGGGGCGGGCGAGCAGTACTTC. Translation gives CASSEFKGAGEQYF.